This T cell receptor beta chain stems from a study of siplizumab effects on memory and regulatory T cells. Cells of the mixed lymphocyte reaction were cocultured at 37 degrees C for over 5 days. TCRdb's copy holds only in-frame clones and misses some; the assay was immunoSEQ multiplex PCR. The table shows about 18,000 clones, with approximately 40% occurring only once. V lost 3 bases to trimming and J lost 1 base, with 12 bases between them. CDR3 size: 15 residues. Germline CDR1 is SEHNR and CDR2 is FQNEAQ (reference sequence). Study-level results: With siplizumab, Treg-derived clones averaged roughly 69% of mappable alloreactive CD4+ clones, versus approximately 29% in controls. Naive or memory phenotype assignment was not possible for roughly 80-97% of proliferating CD4+ or CD8+ clones.

In this sample, this clone is medium-sized. Its antigen is not known. The chain couples TRBV7-9 to TRBJ1-1; D is unclear. The sequence was collected from a human donor in good health; the cells came from an allogeneic mixed lymphocyte reaction. Some clones in this sample may be carry-over from other donors' samples. Sequencing input: CFSE-low (dividing) CD4+ T cells sorted from an allogeneic mixed lymphocyte reaction. The CDR3 here is CASSLLGLKNTEAFF. CDR3 DNA sequence: TGTGCCAGCAGCTTGTTAGGACTAAAGAACACTGAAGCTTTCTTT.